The text below deals with one T cell receptor beta chain. Its target is not known. These data originate in a study of human CD8 memory T cell subsets. Germline lookup yields CDR1 SGHTA and CDR2 FQGTGA. This CDR3 region has 14 residues. Early memory CD8+ T cells that were CCR7+ PD-1+ TIGIT+ and had exhausted-like traits were the TPEX cells. Buffy coats that had been collected from healthy donors served as the PBMC source. Each subset gave duplicate vials of over 130,000 sorted CD8+ T cells for RNA. Points from the study as a whole: Only T cell receptor beta chains were sequenced in this study. T cells showing similarly high diversity were the stem-like memory and precursor exhausted cells, not the effector memory cells.

The authors made TCR beta libraries using UMI-labeled 5' RACE. From its re-call of the 5' RACE reads, TCRdb lists each CDR3 protein once, without DNA. The specimen's table records around 6,800 distinct CDR3 sequences. Material: CD8+ T cells from PBMCs. This clonotype was obtained from a human donor in good health. The chain is built from TRBV7-3 and TRBJ2-1; there is no DNA to check the TCRdb D call of TRBD1. The chain's CDR3 is CASRDPTGLGEQFF.